Listed here are 3 T cell receptor beta chains from one sample, sequenced in a study of T cells in Graves' hyperthyroidism and ophthalmopathy. RNA transcripts served as the template for amplifying TCR beta CDR3 regions. The HTBI primer set served for first-round RT-PCR of the TCR CDR3. MiXCR, applied by TCRdb to the multiplex PCR reads, yields one record per CDR3 protein. The sample lists some 620,000 distinct CDR3 sequences, around 15% occurring once. The material sequenced was blood. Receptor source: a woman between 25 and 40 years old with Graves' hyperthyroidism.

This clonotype was detected only a few times. V usage is TRBV6-1 and J usage is TRBJ1-2; D may be TRBD1 (6 bases). Germline CDR1 and CDR2: MNHNS and SASEGT. This CDR3 comprises 13 residues. V was shortened by 6 bases and J by 8 bases, with 16 bases between the two germline ends. The CDR3 protein is CASRSHRVSGYTF. The CDR3 nucleotides read TGTGCCAGCAGGTCTCACAGGGTTTCCGGCTACACCTTC.

This clonotype appeared many times. The rearrangement uses TRBV20-1 and TRBJ2-7, with D tentatively TRBD1 (6 bases). Germline V gives CDR1 DFQATT, CDR2 SNEGSKA (reference sequence). V lost 3 bases, J lost 4 bases, and 10 bases lay in between. The CDR3 length is 12 residues. CDR3 bases: TGCAGTGCTAGTTTACAGGGTTACGAGCAGTACTTC. Protein product: CSASLQGYEQYF.

This clonotype was counted at least ten times. The chain recombines TRBV28 with TRBJ2-7; D is perhaps TRBD1 or TRBD2 (5 bases each). The V end was cut by 3 bases, the J end by 2 bases, with 14 bases between. Germline assignment: CDR1 MDHEN and CDR2 SYDVKM. CDR3 length: 15 amino acids. As DNA, the CDR3 is TGTGCCAGCAGTTTCTATGGGACCGAGACCTACGAGCAGTACTTC. Translation gives CASSFYGTETYEQYF.